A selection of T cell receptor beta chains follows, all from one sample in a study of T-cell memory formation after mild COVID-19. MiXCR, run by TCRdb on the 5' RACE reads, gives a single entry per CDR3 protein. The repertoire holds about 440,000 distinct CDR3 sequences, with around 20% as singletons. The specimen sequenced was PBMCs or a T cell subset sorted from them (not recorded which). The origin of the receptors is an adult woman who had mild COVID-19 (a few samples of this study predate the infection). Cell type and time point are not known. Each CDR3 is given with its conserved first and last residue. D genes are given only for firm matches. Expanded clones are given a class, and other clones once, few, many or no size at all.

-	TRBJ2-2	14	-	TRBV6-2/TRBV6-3	CASTPLPTAGELFF	TGTGCCAGCACGCCCCTGCCAACCGCCGGGGAGCTGTTTTTT
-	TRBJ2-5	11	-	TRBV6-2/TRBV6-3	CASSYKETQYF	TGTGCCAGCAGTTATAAAGAGACCCAGTACTTC
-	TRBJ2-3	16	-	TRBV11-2	CASSLGDSPPTDTQYF	TGTGCCAGCAGCTTGGGGGACTCCCCCCCCACAGATACGCAGTATTTT
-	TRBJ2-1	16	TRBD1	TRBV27	CASSLRGQGFNNEQFF	TGTGCCAGCAGTTTAAGGGGACAGGGGTTCAACAATGAGCAGTTCTTC
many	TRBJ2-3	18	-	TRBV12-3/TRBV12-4	CASSFIGMLSASTDTQYF	TGTGCCAGCAGTTTCATAGGCATGCTATCAGCTAGCACAGATACGCAGTATTTT
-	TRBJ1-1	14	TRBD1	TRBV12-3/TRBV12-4	CASSRGDRATEAFF	TGTGCCAGCAGTCGCGGGGACAGGGCCACTGAAGCTTTCTTT
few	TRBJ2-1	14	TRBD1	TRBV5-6	CASSPGTGGHEQFF	TGTGCCAGCAGCCCCGGGACAGGGGGCCATGAGCAGTTCTTC
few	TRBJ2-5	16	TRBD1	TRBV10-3	CAISESIRDRQETQYF	TGTGCCATCAGTGAGTCGATCCGGGACAGGCAAGAGACCCAGTACTTC
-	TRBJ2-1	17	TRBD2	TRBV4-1	CAVSRLAGGPGLNEQFF	TGCGCCGTCAGTCGGCTAGCGGGGGGGCCGGGGTTGAATGAGCAGTTCTTC
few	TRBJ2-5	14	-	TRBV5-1	CASSLEARGETQYF	TGCGCCAGCAGCTTGGAGGCCCGCGGGGAGACCCAGTACTTC
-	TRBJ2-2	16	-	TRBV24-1	CATSDSEGENTGELFF	TGTGCCACCAGTGATTCAGAGGGAGAGAACACCGGGGAGCTGTTTTTT
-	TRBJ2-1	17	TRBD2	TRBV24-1	CATSDPGLAGGGGEQFF	TGTGCCACCAGTGACCCGGGACTAGCGGGGGGTGGTGGTGAGCAGTTCTTC
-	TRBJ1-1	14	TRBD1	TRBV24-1	CATRDRVGNTEAFF	TGTGCCACCAGGGACAGGGTGGGGAACACTGAAGCTTTCTTT
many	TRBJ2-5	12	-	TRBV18	CATLGGKETQYF	TGTGCCACCCTAGGAGGGAAAGAGACCCAGTACTTC
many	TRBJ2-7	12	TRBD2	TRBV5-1	CASSLGGDEQYF	TGTGCCAGCAGCTTGGGAGGGGACGAGCAGTACTTC
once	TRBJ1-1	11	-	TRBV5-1	CASTGDSVTFF	TGCGCCAGCACTGGGGATTCGGTTACTTTCTTT
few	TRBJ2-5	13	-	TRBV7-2	CASSLSMWETQYF	TGTGCCAGCAGCTTATCAATGTGGGAGACCCAGTACTTC
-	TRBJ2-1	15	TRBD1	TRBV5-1	CASSPGGTGVNEQFF	TGCGCCAGCAGCCCCGGGGGGACAGGGGTTAATGAGCAGTTCTTC
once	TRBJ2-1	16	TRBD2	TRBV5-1	CASSLGPRGAGNEQFF	TGCGCCAGCAGCTTGGGTCCGCGGGGGGCCGGGAATGAGCAGTTCTTC
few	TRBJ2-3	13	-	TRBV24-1	CATNEGHTDTQYF	TGTGCCACCAACGAAGGACACACAGATACGCAGTATTTT
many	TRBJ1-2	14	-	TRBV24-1	CATSDYQQGYGYTF	TGTGCCACCAGTGATTACCAACAAGGCTATGGCTACACCTTC
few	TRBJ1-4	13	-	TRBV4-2	CASSQGGGRKLFF	TGTGCCAGCAGCCAAGGGGGGGGGAGAAAACTGTTTTTT
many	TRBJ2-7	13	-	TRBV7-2	CASSLTETYEQYF	TGTGCCAGCAGTTTAACGGAAACCTACGAGCAGTACTTC
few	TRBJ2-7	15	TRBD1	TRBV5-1	CASSRGTGGFDEQYF	TGCGCCAGCAGCAGGGGGACAGGGGGCTTCGACGAGCAGTACTTC
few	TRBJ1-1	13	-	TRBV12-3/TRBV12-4	CASSLKGITEAFF	TGTGCCAGCAGTTTAAAAGGAATCACTGAAGCTTTCTTT
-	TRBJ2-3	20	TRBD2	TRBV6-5	CASSYSRPSGGGVGTDTQYF	TGTGCCAGCAGTTACTCCAGACCTAGCGGGGGTGGAGTGGGCACAGATACGCAGTATTTT
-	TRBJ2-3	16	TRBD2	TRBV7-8	CASSPLGLAGADTQYF	TGTGCCAGCAGCCCACTTGGACTAGCGGGAGCAGATACGCAGTATTTT
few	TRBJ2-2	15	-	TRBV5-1	CASSSGPWNTGELFF	TGCGCCAGCAGCTCCGGACCTTGGAACACCGGGGAGCTGTTTTTT
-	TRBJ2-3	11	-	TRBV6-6	CASRKGDTQYF	TGTGCCAGCAGGAAGGGAGATACGCAGTATTTT
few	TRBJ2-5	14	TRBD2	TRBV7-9	CASSSSGMVETQYF	TGTGCCAGCAGCTCTAGCGGGATGGTGGAGACCCAGTACTTC
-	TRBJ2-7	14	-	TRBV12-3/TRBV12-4	CASSFPGPTYEQYF	TGTGCCAGCAGTTTTCCAGGGCCAACCTACGAGCAGTACTTC
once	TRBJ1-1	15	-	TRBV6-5	CASSQRDGLNTEAFF	TGTGCCAGCAGTCAGAGGGACGGTTTGAACACTGAAGCTTTCTTT
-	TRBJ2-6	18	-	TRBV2	CASSDPARQAPGANVLTF	TGTGCCAGCAGTGATCCCGCCCGACAGGCCCCTGGGGCCAACGTCCTGACTTTC
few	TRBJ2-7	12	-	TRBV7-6	CASSFRDHEQYF	TGTGCCAGCAGCTTCAGGGACCACGAGCAGTACTTC
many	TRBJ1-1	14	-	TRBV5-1	CASSLVGGNTEAFF	TGCGCCAGCAGCTTGGTTGGGGGGAACACTGAAGCTTTCTTT
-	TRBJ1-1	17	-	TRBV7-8	CASRLARGFLRDTEAFF	TGTGCCAGCAGATTAGCCAGGGGCTTCTTAAGGGACACTGAAGCTTTCTTT
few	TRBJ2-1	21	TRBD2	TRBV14	CASSPLAPGLAGRGIYNEQFF	TGTGCCAGCAGCCCGCTAGCCCCGGGACTAGCGGGACGGGGGATCTACAATGAGCAGTTCTTC
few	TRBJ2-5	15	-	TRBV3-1	CASSQFSGRQETQYF	TGTGCCAGCAGCCAATTTTCGGGACGGCAAGAGACCCAGTACTTC
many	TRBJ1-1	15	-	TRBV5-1	CASSFPQGGNTEAFF	TGCGCCAGCAGCTTCCCGCAGGGAGGGAACACTGAAGCTTTCTTT
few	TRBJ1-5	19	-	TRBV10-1	CQGGGAGRQPLFSNQPQHF	TGCCAGGGAGGGGGAGCAGGTCGACAACCACTATTTAGCAATCAGCCCCAGCATTTT
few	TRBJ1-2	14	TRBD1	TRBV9	CASSLRGDRGGYTF	TGTGCCAGCAGCCTCCGTGGGGACAGAGGTGGCTACACCTTC
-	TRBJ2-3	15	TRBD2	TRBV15	CATSGMTSGTDTQYF	TGTGCCACCAGCGGAATGACTAGCGGCACAGATACGCAGTATTTT
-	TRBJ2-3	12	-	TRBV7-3	CASSHGGDTQYF	TGTGCCAGCAGCCACGGCGGAGATACGCAGTATTTT
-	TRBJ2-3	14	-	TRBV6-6	CASKEPPPLDTQYF	TGTGCCAGCAAGGAACCACCCCCTCTAGATACGCAGTATTTT
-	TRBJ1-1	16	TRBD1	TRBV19	CASSSRSKGANTEAFF	TGTGCCAGTAGTAGCCGCTCAAAGGGGGCGAACACTGAAGCTTTCTTT
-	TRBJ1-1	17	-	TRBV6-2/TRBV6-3	CASTRPGPRSRSAEAFF	TGTGCCAGCACGCGGCCGGGCCCGCGCTCACGCTCGGCTGAAGCTTTCTTT
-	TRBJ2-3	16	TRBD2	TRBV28	CASSPRLAYLTDTQYF	TGTGCCAGCAGTCCTCGACTAGCCTACCTTACAGATACGCAGTATTTT
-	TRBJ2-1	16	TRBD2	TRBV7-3	CASSSNSGMSDNEQFF	TGTGCCAGCAGCTCCAACAGCGGGATGTCTGACAATGAGCAGTTCTTC
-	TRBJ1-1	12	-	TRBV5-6	CASSTDSTEAFF	TGTGCCAGCAGCACCGACAGCACTGAAGCTTTCTTT